This TCR beta chain was captured in a study of CD8+ T cells in alopecia areata. Peripheral blood and lesional scalp punch biopsies were taken from alopecia areata patients. Study conclusions and caveats: Clonality was higher in lesional than normal scalp, especially in alopecia totalis/universalis.

Sequencing used cDNA as its template, made by extracting RNA and reverse transcribing it. Sequencing was performed with immunoSEQ multiplex PCR; in TCRdb, only in-frame clones are kept and a portion is missing. The sample consists of about 12,000 clones, roughly three fifths of them appearing once. As regards this clone: No antigen is known for it.

Trimming shortened V by 4 bases and J by 10 bases, and 8 bases separated the two germline ends. The germline gives CDR1 SGHTA, CDR2 FQGNSA. CDR3 length: 11 amino acids. The receptor was derived from a human donor with alopecia areata. The sample was skin. The V call is TRBV7-2, the J call TRBJ1-5; D remains ambiguous. The CDR3 spells CASSSGGPQHF. In DNA, the CDR3 is TGTGCCAGCAGCTCCGGCGGACCCCAGCATTTT.